The rows below give T cell receptor beta chains drawn from one sample of a study of blood T cell repertoires in COVID-19. TCRdb keeps only in-frame clones here, not all; method: immunoSEQ multiplex PCR. This repertoire shows more than 70,000 clones, 80% to 95% found once; its top ten account for less than 0.8%. The sample consisted of peripheral blood. These receptors were collected from an elderly woman with acute or convalescent COVID-19. Both conserved end residues are part of each CDR3. D genes are given only for firm matches. Where a row states a size, it is once, few, many or the class of an expanded clone; other rows omit it.

TRBD1 | TRBJ1-2 | TRBV27 | few | TGTGCCAGCAGTCCTACTCAAACAGGGGGGAGTTATGGCTACACCTTC | CASSPTQTGGSYGYTF
- | TRBJ1-2 | TRBV20-1 | - | TGCAGTGCTAGTGGGGCCAGGGCGGCCTATGGCTACACCTTC | CSASGARAAYGYTF
TRBD1 | TRBJ2-5 | TRBV5-1 | - | TGCGCCAGCACGGACAGGAACCAAGAGACCCAGTACTTC | CASTDRNQETQYF
- | TRBJ2-1 | TRBV6-5 | - | TGTGCCAGCAGATCTAGCGAGGATTTCAATGAGCAGTTCTTC | CASRSSEDFNEQFF
TRBD1 | TRBJ1-2 | TRBV7-9 | once | TGTGCCAGCAGCTTAGGACAGGGCAATGGCTACACCTTC | CASSLGQGNGYTF
- | TRBJ2-4 | TRBV7-2 | - | TGTGCCAGCAGCCAACAGGGGGGGCGTCAGAAAAACATTCAGTACTTC | CASSQQGGRQKNIQYF
TRBD2 | TRBJ2-1 | TRBV2 | - | TGTGCCAGCGCAACTAGCGGTCCCTACAATGAGCAGTTCTTC | CASATSGPYNEQFF
- | TRBJ1-2 | TRBV2 | - | TGTGCCAGCAGTGAAGGACAGCCTAACCCTCACTATGGCTACACCTTC | CASSEGQPNPHYGYTF
- | TRBJ2-7 | TRBV13 | - | TGTGCCTCAAGCTCTAGTGCGGTGAATTACGAGCAGTACTTC | CASSSSAVNYEQYF
TRBD2 | TRBJ2-1 | TRBV6-2/TRBV6-3 | - | TGTGCCAGCAGTCACAGCCTAGCGGGAGGCCTTGTTAGCTCCTACAATGAGCAGTTCTTC | CASSHSLAGGLVSSYNEQFF
- | TRBJ2-2 | TRBV19 | - | TGTGCCAGTAGTACTATTGGGACATTTAACACCGGGGAGCTGTTTTTT | CASSTIGTFNTGELFF
- | TRBJ2-3 | TRBV5-1 | - | TGCGCCAGCAGCTTGGGGGGGCAGAGCACAGATACGCAGTATTTT | CASSLGGQSTDTQYF
- | TRBJ1-3 | TRBV6-2/TRBV6-3 | - | TGTGCCAGCAGTTCAACACCAACGGGAAACACCATATATTTT | CASSSTPTGNTIYF
- | TRBJ2-1 | TRBV6-5 | - | TGTGCCAGCAGTCAACGACTAGGAAACAATGAGCAGTTCTTC | CASSQRLGNNEQFF
TRBD2 | TRBJ2-3 | TRBV9 | - | TGTGCCAGCAGCGTAGCCAGCGGGGGGGCGGGAGATACGCAGTATTTT | CASSVASGGAGDTQYF
TRBD1 | TRBJ1-1 | TRBV7-9 | - | TGTGCCAGCAGCCCAAAGACAGGGGGCACTGAAGCTTTCTTT | CASSPKTGGTEAFF
TRBD1 | TRBJ1-2 | TRBV20-1 | - | TGCAGTGCCGGGGACAGGGTACACACCTTC | CSAGDRVHTF
- | TRBJ1-1 | TRBV19 | once | TGTGCCAGTAGGCTTAACAGGGACACTGAAGCTTTCTTT | CASRLNRDTEAFF
TRBD2 | TRBJ2-3 | TRBV7-3 | - | TGTGCCAGCAGCCGTAGCGGGACTAGCACAGATACGCAGTATTTT | CASSRSGTSTDTQYF
TRBD2 | TRBJ2-1 | TRBV7-9 | - | TGTGCCAGCAGCTTCTGGCTAGCGGGAGTCTTGAATGAGCAGTTCTTC | CASSFWLAGVLNEQFF
TRBD1 | TRBJ1-4 | TRBV19 | - | TGTGCCAGTAAGCAGGGGGCGAGTAATGAAAAACTGTTTTTT | CASKQGASNEKLFF
- | TRBJ1-3 | TRBV6-1 | - | TGTGCCAGCAGTGATCAGGGATCTGGAAACACCATATATTTT | CASSDQGSGNTIYF
TRBD1 | TRBJ2-3 | TRBV5-1 | - | TGCGCCAGCAGCCAAACGAGGACAGGGAGAGGAGATACGCAGTATTTT | CASSQTRTGRGDTQYF
- | TRBJ2-5 | TRBV5-1 | - | TGCGCCAGCAGCTTGGGGCGGGGTCAAGAGACCCAGTACTTC | CASSLGRGQETQYF
- | TRBJ2-3 | TRBV9 | - | TGTGCCAGCAGCGTAGACGGCGGGAGCACAGATACGCAGTATTTT | CASSVDGGSTDTQYF
- | TRBJ1-5 | TRBV19 | - | TGTGCCAGTAGTATAGCCTACCGTCTCAGGGGTGATAGCAATCAGCCCCAGCATTTT | CASSIAYRLRGDSNQPQHF
- | TRBJ1-2 | TRBV6-1 | - | TGTGCCAGCAGTGAAGGACAACCCACTAACTATGGCTACACCTTC | CASSEGQPTNYGYTF
- | TRBJ1-6 | TRBV7-3 | - | TGTGCCAGCAGCTTAAATCCAGGGAGGAATAATTCACCCCTCCACTTT | CASSLNPGRNNSPLHF
TRBD1 | TRBJ2-5 | TRBV4-1 | once | TGCGCCAGCAGCCAAGAGAAGGGCAGGGGGAGAGAGACCCAGTACTTC | CASSQEKGRGRETQYF
TRBD1 | TRBJ1-2 | TRBV3-1/TRBV3-2 | - | TGTGCCACCTCAAAAATCGACAGGGGAACATATGGCTACACCTTC | CATSKIDRGTYGYTF
TRBD2 | TRBJ2-1 | TRBV9 | - | TGTGCCAGCAGCGTAGGTGCCGGGACTAGGCGTGATGAGCAGTTCTTC | CASSVGAGTRRDEQFF
- | TRBJ2-7 | TRBV27 | - | TGTGCCAGCAGTTTCGGTTTCCCAACAACAGGGACGTGGGAGCAGTACTTC | CASSFGFPTTGTWEQYF
- | TRBJ1-2 | TRBV19 | once | TGTGCCAGTAGTCCCAGGGGATATGGCTACACCTTC | CASSPRGYGYTF
- | TRBJ2-2 | TRBV4-2 | - | TGTGCCAGCAGCCAAGATAAGAGTTCCACCGGGGAGCTGTTTTTT | CASSQDKSSTGELFF
- | TRBJ1-1 | TRBV3-1/TRBV3-2 | once | TGTGCCAGCAGCCCAATGGAGGGAGGGGGAAGGTCTTTCTTT | CASSPMEGGGRSFF
TRBD1 | TRBJ1-2 | TRBV7-9 | - | TGTGCCAGCAGCTTGGGACAGAACAACTATGGCTACACCTTC | CASSLGQNNYGYTF
- | TRBJ2-7 | TRBV5-1 | once | TGCGCCAGAGAGGGTTGCCCTAAACCCTACGAGCAGTACTTC | CAREGCPKPYEQYF
- | TRBJ1-5 | TRBV5-4 | - | TGTGCCAGCAGCTATAACGGGGGGCGGCAGCCCCAGCATTTT | CASSYNGGRQPQHF
- | TRBJ2-7 | TRBV27 | - | TGTGCCAGCAGTCAAGACAGCCTATCCTACGAGCAGTACTTC | CASSQDSLSYEQYF